Listed here is a single TCR beta chain. Its antigen is unidentified. The data were produced by immunoSEQ multiplex PCR, yet TCRdb's version contains in-frame clones alone and is incomplete. This sample has about 66,000 clones, with 80% to 95% found just once. This specimen comes from a study of T cell responses to AZD1222 COVID-19 vaccine. Study conclusions and caveats: Donor demographics were predominantly white British with a female majority; clonal diversity may be underestimated. Spike-specific TCR depth and breadth grew after two AZD1222 doses. Nearly half of unique spike-specific TCRs reportedly avoided B.1.351 and B.1.1.7 mutated regions.

Trimming stripped 4 bases from V and 3 bases from J, with 13 bases between. CDR1 SEHNR and CDR2 FQNEAQ come from the germline V gene (reference sequence). This CDR3 spans 14 amino acids. The rearrangement joins TRBV7-9 to TRBJ2-7; D perhaps matches TRBD2 (5 bases). This receptor was taken from an adult who received the MenACWY meningococcal vaccine as a control. This sample comprised peripheral blood, obtained 28 days after the second dose of the MenACWY control vaccine. CDR3 residues: CASSSRAAGYEQYF. Written as DNA, the CDR3 is TGTGCCAGCAGCTCCAGAGCGGCCGGCTACGAGCAGTACTTC.